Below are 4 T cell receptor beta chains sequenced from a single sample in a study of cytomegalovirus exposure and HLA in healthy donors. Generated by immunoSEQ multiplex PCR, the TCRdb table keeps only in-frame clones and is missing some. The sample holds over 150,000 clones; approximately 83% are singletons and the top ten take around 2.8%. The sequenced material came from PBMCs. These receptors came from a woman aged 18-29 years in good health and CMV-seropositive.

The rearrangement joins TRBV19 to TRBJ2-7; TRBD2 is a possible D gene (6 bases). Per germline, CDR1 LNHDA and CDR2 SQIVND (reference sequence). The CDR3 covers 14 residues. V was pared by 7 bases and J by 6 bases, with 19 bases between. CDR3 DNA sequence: TGTGCCAGTAAAGGAGGGTTGGGGGAAGGCGAGCAGTACTTC. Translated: CASKGGLGEGEQYF.

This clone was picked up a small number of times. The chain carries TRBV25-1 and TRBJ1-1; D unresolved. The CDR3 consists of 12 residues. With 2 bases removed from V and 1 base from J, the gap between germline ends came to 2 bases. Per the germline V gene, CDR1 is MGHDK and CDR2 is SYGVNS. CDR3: CASSEQNTEAFF. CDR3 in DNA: TGTGCCAGCAGTGAACAGAACACTGAAGCTTTCTTT.

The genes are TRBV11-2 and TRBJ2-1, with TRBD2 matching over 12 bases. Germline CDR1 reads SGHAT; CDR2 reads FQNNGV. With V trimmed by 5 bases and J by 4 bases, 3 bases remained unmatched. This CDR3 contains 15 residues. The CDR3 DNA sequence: TGTGCCAGCAGCCGACTAGCGGGGGAATACAATGAGCAGTTCTTC. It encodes CASSRLAGEYNEQFF.

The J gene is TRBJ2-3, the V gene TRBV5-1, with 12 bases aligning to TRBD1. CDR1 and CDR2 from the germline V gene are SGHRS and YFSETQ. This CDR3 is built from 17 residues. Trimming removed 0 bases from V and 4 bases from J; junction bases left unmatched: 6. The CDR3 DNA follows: TGCGCCAGCAGCTTGGCCGGGACAGGGGGCGTCCCAGATACGCAGTATTTT. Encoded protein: CASSLAGTGGVPDTQYF.